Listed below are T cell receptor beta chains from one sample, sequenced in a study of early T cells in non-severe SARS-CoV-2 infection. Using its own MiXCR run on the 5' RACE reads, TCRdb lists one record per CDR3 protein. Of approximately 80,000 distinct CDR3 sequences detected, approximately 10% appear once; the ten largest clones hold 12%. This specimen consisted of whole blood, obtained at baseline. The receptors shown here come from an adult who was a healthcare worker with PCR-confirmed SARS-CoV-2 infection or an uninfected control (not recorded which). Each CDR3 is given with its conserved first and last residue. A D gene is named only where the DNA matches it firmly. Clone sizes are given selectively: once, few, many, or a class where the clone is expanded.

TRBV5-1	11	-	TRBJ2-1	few	CASSLFHEQFF	TGCGCCAGCAGCCTGTTTCATGAGCAGTTCTTC
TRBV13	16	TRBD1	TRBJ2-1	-	CASSLAVTGAYNEQFF	TGTGCCAGCAGCTTAGCGGTGACAGGGGCCTACAATGAGCAGTTCTTC
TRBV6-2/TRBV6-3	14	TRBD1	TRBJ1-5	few	CASSGQGANQPQHF	TGTGCCAGCAGTGGACAGGGGGCTAATCAGCCCCAGCATTTT
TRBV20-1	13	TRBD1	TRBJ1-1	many	CSASGQGGTEAFF	TGCAGTGCTAGCGGACAGGGAGGCACTGAAGCTTTCTTT
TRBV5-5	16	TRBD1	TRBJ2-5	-	CASSPRTGGYQETQYF	TGTGCCAGCAGCCCACGGACAGGGGGCTACCAAGAGACCCAGTACTTC
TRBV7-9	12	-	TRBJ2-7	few	CASTPLAYEQYF	TGTGCCAGCACCCCACTGGCCTACGAGCAGTACTTC
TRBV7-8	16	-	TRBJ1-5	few	CASSLGAVGGHQPQHF	TGTGCCAGCAGCTTAGGGGCGGTGGGGGGCCATCAGCCCCAGCATTTT
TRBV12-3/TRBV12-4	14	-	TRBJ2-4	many	CASSLRRADSLQHF	TGTGCCAGCAGTTTGCGCAGGGCGGATTCGCTTCAGCACTTC
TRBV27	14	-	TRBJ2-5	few	CASKKPGAQETQYF	TGTGCCAGCAAAAAGCCAGGGGCTCAAGAGACCCAGTACTTC
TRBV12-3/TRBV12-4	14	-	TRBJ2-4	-	CASSLQGPKNIQYF	TGTGCCAGCAGTTTGCAAGGGCCTAAAAACATTCAGTACTTC
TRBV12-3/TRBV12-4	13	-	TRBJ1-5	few	CASSGDNHQPQHF	TGTGCCAGCAGCGGGGACAACCATCAGCCCCAGCATTTT
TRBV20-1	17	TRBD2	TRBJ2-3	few	CSARAASGGRNTDTQYF	TGCAGTGCTAGAGCGGCTAGCGGGGGGCGAAACACAGATACGCAGTATTTT
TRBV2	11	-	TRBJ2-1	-	CASSSGNEQFF	TGTGCCAGCAGTTCTGGGAATGAGCAGTTCTTC
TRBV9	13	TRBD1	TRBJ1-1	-	CASSVGQGDGAFF	TGTGCCAGCAGCGTAGGACAGGGGGATGGAGCTTTCTTT
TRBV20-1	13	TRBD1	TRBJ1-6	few	CSASPQGGSPLHF	TGCAGTGCTAGCCCCCAAGGGGGCTCACCCCTCCACTTT
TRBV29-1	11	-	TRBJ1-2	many	CSGTDNYGYTF	TGCAGCGGTACAGATAATTATGGCTACACCTTC
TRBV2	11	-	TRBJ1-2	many	CASKTLTSYTF	TGTGCCAGCAAGACATTGACGAGCTACACCTTC
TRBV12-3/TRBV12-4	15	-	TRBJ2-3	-	CASSFGSGITDTQYF	TGTGCCAGCAGTTTCGGGTCAGGAATCACAGATACGCAGTATTTT
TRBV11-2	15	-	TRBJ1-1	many	CASSHLQLRSSEAFF	TGTGCCAGCAGCCACCTACAGCTCCGAAGCTCTGAAGCTTTCTTT
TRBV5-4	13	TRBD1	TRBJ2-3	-	CASSLTGVDTQYF	TGTGCCAGCAGCCTTACAGGGGTTGATACGCAGTATTTT
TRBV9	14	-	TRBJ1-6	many	CASSVGPENSPLHF	TGTGCCAGCAGCGTAGGGCCTGAAAATTCACCCCTCCACTTT
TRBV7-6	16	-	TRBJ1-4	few	CASSLGTLGTNEKLFF	TGTGCCAGCAGCTTGGGGACGCTCGGGACTAATGAAAAACTGTTTTTT
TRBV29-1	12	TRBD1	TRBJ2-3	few	CSVGQGQDTQYF	TGCAGCGTGGGACAGGGCCAGGATACGCAGTATTTT
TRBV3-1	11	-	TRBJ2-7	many	CASSQGYEQYF	TGTGCCAGCAGCCAAGGCTACGAGCAGTACTTC
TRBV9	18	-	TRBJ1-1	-	CASSVSSGAAPRNTEAFF	TGTGCCAGCAGCGTATCCTCAGGGGCCGCCCCAAGAAACACTGAAGCTTTCTTT
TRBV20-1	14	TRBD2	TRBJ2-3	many	CSAASEGTTTTQYF	TGCAGTGCCGCCAGTGAAGGGACTACGACTACGCAGTATTTT